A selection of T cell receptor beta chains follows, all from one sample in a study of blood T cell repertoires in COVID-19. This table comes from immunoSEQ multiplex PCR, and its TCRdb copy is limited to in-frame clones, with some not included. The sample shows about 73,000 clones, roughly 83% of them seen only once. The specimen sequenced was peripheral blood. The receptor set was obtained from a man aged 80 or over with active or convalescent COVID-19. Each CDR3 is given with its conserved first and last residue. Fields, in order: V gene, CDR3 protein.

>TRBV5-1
CASSPGTGYETQYF
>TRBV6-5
CASSRDRGGETQYF
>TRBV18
CASSPPQSGTQYF
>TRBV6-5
CASKTVGNKGYEQYF
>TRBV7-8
CASSLVVAGGPGELFF
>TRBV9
CASSVQGSGANVLTF
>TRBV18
CASSPGQGNTGELFF
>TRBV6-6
CASLNGGRGLQPQHF
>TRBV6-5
CASSTHSGGAREQFF
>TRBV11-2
CASSLRGLAGVYNEQFF
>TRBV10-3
CAISDGTSGDNEQFF
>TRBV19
CASSAIRDRTNQPQHF
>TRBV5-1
CASSSTLGGGYTF
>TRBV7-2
CASSSGPAGSYNEQFF
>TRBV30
CAWSGRANEKLFF
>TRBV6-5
CASSSATETEAFF
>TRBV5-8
CASSPGTNAIQPQHF
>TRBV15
CATSREDSRNTEAFF
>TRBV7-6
CASSPRRSGVKETQYF
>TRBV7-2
CASSITDRRNTEAFF
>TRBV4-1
CASSQAQGTSYEQYF
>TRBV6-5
CAIALPGASYNEQFF
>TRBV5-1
CASSLAGGQETQYF
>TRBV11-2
CASSPDRTYEQYF
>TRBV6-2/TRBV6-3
CASSYSSPGQPQHF
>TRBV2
CASSPQVGSGVQPQHF
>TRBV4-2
CASSQDRRGGETQYF
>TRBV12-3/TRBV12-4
CASRRHGNQPQHF
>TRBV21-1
CASSADRGPYGYTF
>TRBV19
CASSIDRARTEAFF
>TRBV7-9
CASSLQTGYTF
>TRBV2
CASSEGAGGIDTQYF
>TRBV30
CAWTNSPSEAFF
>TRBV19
CASSKTGGAEKLFF
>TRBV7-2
CASSPTAQGYEQYF
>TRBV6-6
CASSPQHGGARTF
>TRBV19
CASNVGLAGVGTDTQYF
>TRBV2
CASSELWGWSNEQFF
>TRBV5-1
CASSLGDREGVYEQYF
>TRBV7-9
CASSFTPGNTEAFF
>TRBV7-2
CASSLARVGNQPQHF
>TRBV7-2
CASSLRGNSPLHF
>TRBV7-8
CASSPSGQGDYGYTF
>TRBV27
CASGGRISEAFF
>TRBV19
CASIIAAGGLTEAFF
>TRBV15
CATSSLYSNQPQHF
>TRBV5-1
CASSLVGDYSNEQYF
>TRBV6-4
CASSVEHPTGTSGSGQYF
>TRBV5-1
CASSLEPGRDLNYGYTF
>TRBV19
CASSNPGGLGSGLTKNIQYF
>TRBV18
CASSPRGSYEQYF
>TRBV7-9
CASSLQIGTASGQPQHF
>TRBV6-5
CASEGTSSTDTQYF
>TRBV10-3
CALQRTGLGGYTF
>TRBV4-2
CASSRNGGSGPGGGEQFF
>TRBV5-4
CASSLVGTNYGYTF
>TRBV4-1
CASSQGLQNIQYF
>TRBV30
CAWSEEGTKTQYF